The T cell receptor (beta chain) described here comes from a study of cytomegalovirus exposure and HLA in healthy donors. Overall study: The 120 validation repertoires were produced on the same platform as the 720 or so repertoires of the first cohort. This was reported in a later analysis.

TCRdb keeps only in-frame clones here, not all; method: immunoSEQ multiplex PCR. The data contain around 300,000 clones, roughly 90% of them singletons. In regard to this clone: The antigen is unknown.

This CDR3 has 12 residues. V lost 2 bases to trimming and J lost 6 bases, with 5 bases between them. The germline V gene has CDR1 SGHNT and CDR2 YYREEE (reference sequence). Study observations and caveats: It was confirmed in vitro that three of the CMV-associated chains were specific for CMV antigens.

The chain carries TRBV5-4 and TRBJ2-2; no reliable D call. Sequences were obtained from PBMCs. The origin of this receptor is a man younger than 45 in good health and CMV-seronegative. The CDR3 loop is CASSLSAGELFF. CDR3 nucleotides: TGTGCCAGCAGCTTATCAGCCGGGGAGCTGTTTTTT.